The rows below give T cell receptor beta chains drawn from one sample of a study of cytomegalovirus exposure and HLA in healthy donors. This table comes from immunoSEQ multiplex PCR, and its TCRdb copy is limited to in-frame clones, with some not included. Of about 130,000 clones listed, 78% are singletons. Material: PBMCs. The receptor set was obtained from a young man in good health and CMV-seropositive. Each CDR3 is given with its conserved first and last residue. Fields, in order: D gene, clone size, J gene, V gene, CDR3 protein, CDR3 DNA. The D gene is left open where the match is weak. Not every row has a clone size; where given, it reads once, few, many or a size class.

d_gene: .; abundance: .; j_gene: TRBJ1-2; v_gene: TRBV30; CDR3aa: CAWKLGYGYTF; CDR3nt: TGTGCCTGGAAGCTCGGCTATGGCTACACCTTC
d_gene: .; abundance: few; j_gene: TRBJ1-2; v_gene: TRBV6-1; CDR3aa: CASSGQKDRGYTF; CDR3nt: TGTGCCAGCAGTGGACAGAAAGATAGGGGCTACACCTTC
d_gene: TRBD1; abundance: .; j_gene: TRBJ1-1; v_gene: TRBV4-2; CDR3aa: CASSPGQTLTNTEAFF; CDR3nt: TGTGCCAGCAGCCCGGGACAGACCCTTACGAACACTGAAGCTTTCTTT
d_gene: TRBD1; abundance: few; j_gene: TRBJ1-3; v_gene: TRBV5-4; CDR3aa: CASSPGQGSSGNTIYF; CDR3nt: TGTGCCAGCAGCCCTGGACAGGGCTCCTCTGGAAACACCATATATTTT
d_gene: .; abundance: .; j_gene: TRBJ2-2; v_gene: TRBV7-3; CDR3aa: CASSPGSGELFF; CDR3nt: TGTGCCAGCAGCCCGGGTTCCGGGGAGCTGTTTTTT
d_gene: .; abundance: .; j_gene: TRBJ1-5; v_gene: TRBV6-6; CDR3aa: CATRGSGEGQPQHF; CDR3nt: TGTGCCACCCGAGGGTCCGGGGAGGGTCAGCCCCAGCATTTT
d_gene: .; abundance: .; j_gene: TRBJ1-2; v_gene: TRBV7-2; CDR3aa: CASSLGGRGVYGYTF; CDR3nt: TGTGCCAGCAGCTTAGGAGGGCGGGGAGTCTATGGCTACACCTTC
d_gene: TRBD2; abundance: .; j_gene: TRBJ2-3; v_gene: TRBV10-1; CDR3aa: CARTSGYPSTDTQYF; CDR3nt: TGCGCCCGGACTAGCGGATACCCTAGCACAGATACGCAGTATTTT
d_gene: .; abundance: few; j_gene: TRBJ2-1; v_gene: TRBV11-3; CDR3aa: CASSEEVGSYNEQFF; CDR3nt: TGTGCCAGCAGCGAAGAGGTAGGTTCCTACAATGAGCAGTTCTTC
d_gene: .; abundance: few; j_gene: TRBJ2-3; v_gene: TRBV7-2; CDR3aa: CASSSRTGGGTDTQYF; CDR3nt: TGTGCCAGCAGCTCAAGGACAGGAGGGGGCACAGATACGCAGTATTTT
d_gene: TRBD1; abundance: .; j_gene: TRBJ1-1; v_gene: TRBV19; CDR3aa: CASRKPGQGNTEAFF; CDR3nt: TGTGCCAGTAGGAAACCGGGACAGGGGAACACTGAAGCTTTCTTT
d_gene: .; abundance: .; j_gene: TRBJ2-5; v_gene: TRBV11-2; CDR3aa: CASSLRGNGETQYF; CDR3nt: TGTGCCAGCAGCTTACGGGGTAACGGGGAGACCCAGTACTTC
d_gene: TRBD1; abundance: .; j_gene: TRBJ1-1; v_gene: TRBV9; CDR3aa: CASSGRRGTGDTEAFF; CDR3nt: TGTGCCAGCAGCGGCCGTAGGGGGACAGGGGACACTGAAGCTTTCTTT
d_gene: .; abundance: .; j_gene: TRBJ1-3; v_gene: TRBV11-2; CDR3aa: CASSLAGAPGNTIYF; CDR3nt: TGTGCCAGCAGCTTAGCAGGGGCTCCTGGAAACACCATATATTTT
d_gene: .; abundance: .; j_gene: TRBJ2-2; v_gene: TRBV27; CDR3aa: CASRPYTNTGELFF; CDR3nt: TGTGCCAGCAGACCCTATACGAACACCGGGGAGCTGTTTTTT
d_gene: TRBD2; abundance: once; j_gene: TRBJ2-1; v_gene: TRBV4-2; CDR3aa: CASSLWLAGEVPYNEQFF; CDR3nt: TGTGCCAGCAGCCTATGGCTAGCGGGAGAAGTCCCCTACAATGAGCAGTTCTTC
d_gene: TRBD1; abundance: .; j_gene: TRBJ2-7; v_gene: TRBV7-9; CDR3aa: CASSLAQGRSYEQYF; CDR3nt: TGTGCCAGCAGCTTAGCACAGGGGCGATCCTACGAGCAGTACTTC
d_gene: .; abundance: .; j_gene: TRBJ2-1; v_gene: TRBV14; CDR3aa: CASSLPGGGVWNEQFF; CDR3nt: TGTGCCAGCAGCCTACCTGGAGGGGGCGTTTGGAATGAGCAGTTCTTC
d_gene: TRBD2; abundance: .; j_gene: TRBJ2-5; v_gene: TRBV5-1; CDR3aa: CASSRGLAGGLQETQYF; CDR3nt: TGCGCCAGCAGCCGGGGACTAGCGGGAGGCCTACAAGAGACCCAGTACTTC
d_gene: .; abundance: .; j_gene: TRBJ2-7; v_gene: TRBV11-2; CDR3aa: CASSQRTAFFSAYEQYF; CDR3nt: TGTGCCAGCAGCCAAAGGACAGCCTTTTTCTCCGCCTACGAGCAGTACTTC
d_gene: .; abundance: few; j_gene: TRBJ1-3; v_gene: TRBV5-1; CDR3aa: CASSYEQGGIGNTIYF; CDR3nt: TGCGCCAGCAGCTACGAACAGGGAGGGATAGGAAACACCATATATTTT
d_gene: .; abundance: .; j_gene: TRBJ1-5; v_gene: TRBV5-1; CDR3aa: CASSLAGGEGQPQHF; CDR3nt: TGCGCCAGCAGCTTGGCGGGAGGGGAGGGGCAGCCCCAGCATTTT
d_gene: TRBD2; abundance: .; j_gene: TRBJ2-3; v_gene: TRBV19; CDR3aa: CASSSNSGTSGTDTQYF; CDR3nt: TGTGCCAGTAGTAGCAACTCCGGGACTAGCGGGACAGATACGCAGTATTTT
d_gene: .; abundance: .; j_gene: TRBJ2-7; v_gene: TRBV7-8; CDR3aa: CASSPPDRTYEQYF; CDR3nt: TGTGCCAGCAGCCCCCCCGACAGGACCTACGAGCAGTACTTC
d_gene: TRBD1; abundance: .; j_gene: TRBJ1-1; v_gene: TRBV5-1; CDR3aa: CASSPRTGGNTEAFF; CDR3nt: TGCGCCAGCAGCCCGAGAACAGGGGGGAACACTGAAGCTTTCTTT
d_gene: TRBD2; abundance: .; j_gene: TRBJ2-7; v_gene: TRBV2; CDR3aa: CASSEAPDLTSGYEQYF; CDR3nt: TGTGCCAGCAGTGAAGCGCCGGACCTGACTAGCGGGTACGAGCAGTACTTC
d_gene: TRBD2; abundance: .; j_gene: TRBJ2-5; v_gene: TRBV6-5; CDR3aa: CASSYSGTSQETQYF; CDR3nt: TGTGCCAGCAGTTACTCTGGGACTAGCCAAGAGACCCAGTACTTC
d_gene: TRBD2; abundance: .; j_gene: TRBJ2-7; v_gene: TRBV20-1; CDR3aa: CSATSGYEQYF; CDR3nt: TGCAGTGCAACTAGCGGATACGAGCAGTACTTC
d_gene: TRBD2; abundance: .; j_gene: TRBJ2-1; v_gene: TRBV6-1; CDR3aa: CASSDQAGGYNEQFF; CDR3nt: TGTGCCAGCAGTGACCAAGCGGGAGGTTACAATGAGCAGTTCTTC
d_gene: TRBD1; abundance: .; j_gene: TRBJ1-2; v_gene: TRBV19; CDR3aa: CASSGQGRPELNYGYTF; CDR3nt: TGTGCCAGTAGTGGACAGGGGAGACCAGAGTTAAACTATGGCTACACCTTC
d_gene: .; abundance: .; j_gene: TRBJ1-1; v_gene: TRBV6-5; CDR3aa: CASSYVGLRGTEAFF; CDR3nt: TGTGCCAGCAGTTACGTGGGCTTAAGGGGCACTGAAGCTTTCTTT
d_gene: TRBD1; abundance: few; j_gene: TRBJ2-2; v_gene: TRBV6-5; CDR3aa: CASSYPTGGTGELFF; CDR3nt: TGTGCCAGCAGTTACCCCACAGGGGGCACCGGGGAGCTGTTTTTT
d_gene: .; abundance: .; j_gene: TRBJ2-2; v_gene: TRBV7-6; CDR3aa: CASSLFRGPKGGELFF; CDR3nt: TGTGCCAGCAGCTTATTTCGGGGTCCAAAGGGCGGGGAGCTGTTTTTT
d_gene: .; abundance: .; j_gene: TRBJ1-1; v_gene: TRBV6-6; CDR3aa: CASTGAAEAFF; CDR3nt: TGTGCCAGCACGGGAGCAGCTGAAGCTTTCTTT
d_gene: .; abundance: few; j_gene: TRBJ2-3; v_gene: TRBV5-4; CDR3aa: CASSLGLGPEGDTQYF; CDR3nt: TGTGCCAGCAGCTTGGGATTAGGGCCGGAGGGAGATACGCAGTATTTT